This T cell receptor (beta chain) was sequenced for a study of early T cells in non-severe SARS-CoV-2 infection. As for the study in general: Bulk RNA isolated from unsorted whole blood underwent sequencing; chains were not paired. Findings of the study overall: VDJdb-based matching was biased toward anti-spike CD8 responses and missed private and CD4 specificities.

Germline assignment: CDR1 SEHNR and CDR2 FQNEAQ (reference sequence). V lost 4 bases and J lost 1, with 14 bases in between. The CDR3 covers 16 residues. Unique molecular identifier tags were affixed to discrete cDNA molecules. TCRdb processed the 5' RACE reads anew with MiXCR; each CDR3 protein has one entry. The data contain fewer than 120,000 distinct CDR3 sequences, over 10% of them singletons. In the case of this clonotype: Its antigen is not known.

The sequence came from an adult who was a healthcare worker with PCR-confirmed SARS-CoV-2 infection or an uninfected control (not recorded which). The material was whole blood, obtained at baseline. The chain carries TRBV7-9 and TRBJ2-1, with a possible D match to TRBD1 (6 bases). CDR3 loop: CASSSPQGPSYNEQFF. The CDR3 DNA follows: TGTGCCAGCAGCTCTCCCCAGGGGCCATCCTACAATGAGCAGTTCTTC.